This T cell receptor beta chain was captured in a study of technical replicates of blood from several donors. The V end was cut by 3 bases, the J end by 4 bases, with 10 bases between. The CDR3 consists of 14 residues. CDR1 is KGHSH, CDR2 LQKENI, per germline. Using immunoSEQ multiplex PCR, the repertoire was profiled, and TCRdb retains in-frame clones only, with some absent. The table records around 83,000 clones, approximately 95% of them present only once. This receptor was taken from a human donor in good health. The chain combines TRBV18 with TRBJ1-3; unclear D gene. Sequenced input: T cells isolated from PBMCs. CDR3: CASSPSVKGNTIYF. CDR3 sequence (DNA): TGTGCCAGCTCACCTTCGGTTAAGGGAAACACCATATATTTT.